These 3 T cell receptor beta chains were sequenced from one sample in a study of shared clonotypes between healthy human individuals. Using immunoSEQ multiplex PCR, the repertoire was profiled, and TCRdb retains in-frame clones only, with some absent. In the table there are about 2 million clones, approximately 95% of which are singletons. Sequenced: naive CD4+ T cells sorted from blood. The sample's subset: CD45RA+ positively selected. These receptors were collected from a young man in good health.

V usage is TRBV2 and J usage is TRBJ2-5; no reliable D call. Germline CDR1 reads SNHLY; CDR2 reads FYNNEI. CDR3 length equals 11 residues. V was shortened by 2 bases and J by 3 bases, with 1 base between the two germline ends. In nucleotides, the CDR3 is TGTGCCAGCAGTGAAAAAGAGACCCAGTACTTC. Amino acids: CASSEKETQYF.

The rearrangement joins TRBV9 to TRBJ2-7; possibly TRBD1 for D (6 bases). Germline-derived CDR1 and CDR2 are SGDLS and YYNGEE. The V gene lost 4 bases and the J gene lost 3 bases, with 17 bases spanning the gap. The CDR3 spans 15 residues. The CDR3 DNA reads TGTGCCAGCAGCCCACAGGGTACCCTAATCTACGAGCAGTACTTC. It encodes CASSPQGTLIYEQYF.

The chain recombines TRBV6-4 with TRBJ2-1; unclear D gene. The CDR3 runs 15 residues. Germline assignment: CDR1 MRHNA and CDR2 SNTAGT. V shed 2 bases and J shed 5 bases, with 13 bases lying between them. The CDR3 protein is CASSDGSLGDNEQFF. The CDR3 DNA reads TGTGCCAGCAGTGACGGGTCCCTCGGAGACAATGAGCAGTTCTTC.